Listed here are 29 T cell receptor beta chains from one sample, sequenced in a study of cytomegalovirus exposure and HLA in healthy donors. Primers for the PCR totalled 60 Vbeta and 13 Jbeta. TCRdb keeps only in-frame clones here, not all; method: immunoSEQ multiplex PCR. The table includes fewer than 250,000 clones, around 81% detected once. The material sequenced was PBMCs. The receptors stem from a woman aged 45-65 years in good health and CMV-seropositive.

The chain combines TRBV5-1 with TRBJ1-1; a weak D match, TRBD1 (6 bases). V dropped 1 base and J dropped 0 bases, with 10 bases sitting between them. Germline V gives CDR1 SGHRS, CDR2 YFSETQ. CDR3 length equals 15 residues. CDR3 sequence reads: CASSLTGPVNTEAFF. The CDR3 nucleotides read TGCGCCAGCAGCTTGACAGGGCCAGTGAACACTGAAGCTTTCTTT.

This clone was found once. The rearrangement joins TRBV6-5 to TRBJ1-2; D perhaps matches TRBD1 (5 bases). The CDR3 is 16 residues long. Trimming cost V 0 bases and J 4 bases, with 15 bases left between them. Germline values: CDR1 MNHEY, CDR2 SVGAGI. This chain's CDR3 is CASSYSPAREGYGYTF. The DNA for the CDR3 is TGTGCCAGCAGTTACTCTCCGGCCAGGGAAGGCTATGGCTACACCTTC.

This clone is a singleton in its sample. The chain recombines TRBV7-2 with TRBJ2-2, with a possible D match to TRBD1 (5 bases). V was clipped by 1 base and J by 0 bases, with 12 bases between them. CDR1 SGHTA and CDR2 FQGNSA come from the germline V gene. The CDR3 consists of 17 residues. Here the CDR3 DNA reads TGTGCCAGCAGCTTAGTGTCGACAGCCGCGAACACCGGGGAGCTGTTTTTT. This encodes CASSLVSTAANTGELFF.

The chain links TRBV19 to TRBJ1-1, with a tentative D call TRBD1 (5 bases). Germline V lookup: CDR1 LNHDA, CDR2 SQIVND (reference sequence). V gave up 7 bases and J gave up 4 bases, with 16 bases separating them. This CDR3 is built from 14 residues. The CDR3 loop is CASTQGSPTTEAFF. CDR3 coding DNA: TGTGCCAGTACCCAGGGAAGTCCGACCACTGAAGCTTTCTTT.

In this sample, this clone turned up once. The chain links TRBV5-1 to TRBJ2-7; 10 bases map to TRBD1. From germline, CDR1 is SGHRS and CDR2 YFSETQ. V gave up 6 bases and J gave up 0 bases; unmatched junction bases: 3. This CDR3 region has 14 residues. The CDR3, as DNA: TGCGCCAGCAAGGGACAGGGGCACTCCTACGAGCAGTACTTC. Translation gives CASKGQGHSYEQYF.

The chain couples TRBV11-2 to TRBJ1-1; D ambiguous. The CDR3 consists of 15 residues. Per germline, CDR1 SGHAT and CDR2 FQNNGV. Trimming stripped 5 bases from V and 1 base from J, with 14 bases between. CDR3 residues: CASSPSSPGNTEAFF. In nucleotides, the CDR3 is TGTGCCAGCAGCCCCTCTTCCCCAGGGAACACTGAAGCTTTCTTT.

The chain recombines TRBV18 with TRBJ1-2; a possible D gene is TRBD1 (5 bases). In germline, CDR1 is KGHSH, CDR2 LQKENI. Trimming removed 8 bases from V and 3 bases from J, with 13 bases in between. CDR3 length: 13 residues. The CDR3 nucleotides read TGTGCCAGCCGCGACAGTGTTGACTATGGCTACACCTTC. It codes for CASRDSVDYGYTF.

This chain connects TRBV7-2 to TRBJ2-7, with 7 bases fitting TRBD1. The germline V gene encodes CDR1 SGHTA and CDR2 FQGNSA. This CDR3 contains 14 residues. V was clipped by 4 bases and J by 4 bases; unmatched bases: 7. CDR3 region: CASSSSGQQYEQYF. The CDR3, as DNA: TGTGCCAGCAGCTCTTCGGGACAGCAATACGAGCAGTACTTC.

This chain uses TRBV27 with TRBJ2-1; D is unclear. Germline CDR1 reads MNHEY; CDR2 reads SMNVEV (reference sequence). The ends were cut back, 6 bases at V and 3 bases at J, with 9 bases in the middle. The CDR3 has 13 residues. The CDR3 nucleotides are TGTGCCAGCAGCACCCGCGGCTACAATGAGCAGTTCTTC. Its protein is CASSTRGYNEQFF.

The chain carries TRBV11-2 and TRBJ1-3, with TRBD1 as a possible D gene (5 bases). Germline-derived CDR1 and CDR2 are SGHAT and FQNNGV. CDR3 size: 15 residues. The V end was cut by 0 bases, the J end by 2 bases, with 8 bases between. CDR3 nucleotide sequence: TGTGCCAGCAGCTTAGATCGGGGGGCTGGAAACACCATATATTTT. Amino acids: CASSLDRGAGNTIYF.

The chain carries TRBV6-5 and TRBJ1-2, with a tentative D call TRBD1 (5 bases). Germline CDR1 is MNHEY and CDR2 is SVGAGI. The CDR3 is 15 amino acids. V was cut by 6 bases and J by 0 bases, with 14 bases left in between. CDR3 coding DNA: TGTGCCAGCAGCAGGGTGTGGGGCGCTAACTATGGCTACACCTTC. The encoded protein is CASSRVWGANYGYTF.

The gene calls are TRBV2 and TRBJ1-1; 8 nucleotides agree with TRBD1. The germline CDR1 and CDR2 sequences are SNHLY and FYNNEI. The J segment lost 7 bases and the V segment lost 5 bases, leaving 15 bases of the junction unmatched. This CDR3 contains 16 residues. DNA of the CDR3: TGTGCCAGCAGTCCCCTGGGGGCGACAGGGGTAGGTGAAGCTTTCTTT. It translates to CASSPLGATGVGEAFF.

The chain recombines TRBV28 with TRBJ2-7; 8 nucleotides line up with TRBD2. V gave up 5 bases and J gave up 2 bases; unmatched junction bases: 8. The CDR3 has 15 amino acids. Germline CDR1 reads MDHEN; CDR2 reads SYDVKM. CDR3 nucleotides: TGTGCCAGCAGTCCACGAGCGGGGGATGCCTACGAGCAGTACTTC. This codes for CASSPRAGDAYEQYF.

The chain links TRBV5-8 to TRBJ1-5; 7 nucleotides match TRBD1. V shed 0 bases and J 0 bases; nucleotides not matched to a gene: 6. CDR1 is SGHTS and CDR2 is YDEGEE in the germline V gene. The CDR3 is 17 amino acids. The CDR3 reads CASSLGTTGYSNQPQHF. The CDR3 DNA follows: TGTGCCAGCAGCTTGGGTACGACAGGGTATAGCAATCAGCCCCAGCATTTT.

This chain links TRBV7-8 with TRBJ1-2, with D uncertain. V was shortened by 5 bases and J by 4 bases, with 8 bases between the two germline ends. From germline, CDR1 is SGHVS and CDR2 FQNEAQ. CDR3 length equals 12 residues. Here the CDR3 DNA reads TGTGCCAGCAGCCGGGTAGGCTATGGCTACACCTTC. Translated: CASSRVGYGYTF.

Written as DNA, the CDR3 is TGTGCCAGCAGCAGGGACAGGGGAGAAAATAGCAATCAGCCCCAGCATTTT. Amino acid sequence: CASSRDRGENSNQPQHF. V gene TRBV21-1 combines with J gene TRBJ1-5; the D call in the table, TRBD1, was not verified against the DNA. TRBV21-1 is an annotated pseudogene. The CDR3 runs to 17 residues.

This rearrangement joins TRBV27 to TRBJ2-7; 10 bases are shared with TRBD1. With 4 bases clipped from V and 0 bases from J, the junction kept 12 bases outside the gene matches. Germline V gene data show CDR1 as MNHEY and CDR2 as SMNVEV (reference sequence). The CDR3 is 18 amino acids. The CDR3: CASSSLWDRGPNSYEQYF. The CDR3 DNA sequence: TGTGCCAGCAGTTCCCTCTGGGACAGGGGACCCAACTCCTACGAGCAGTACTTC.

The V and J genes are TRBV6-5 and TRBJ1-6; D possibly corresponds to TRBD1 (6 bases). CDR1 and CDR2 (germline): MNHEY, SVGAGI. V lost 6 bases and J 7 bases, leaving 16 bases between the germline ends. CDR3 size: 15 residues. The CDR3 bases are TGTGCCAGCAGGCGAAGGACAGAGGGAAATTCACCCCTCCACTTT. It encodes CASRRRTEGNSPLHF.

The DNA for the CDR3 is TGTGCCTGGAGTGAATGGACAGGGGAGAGGGAGACCCAGTACTTC. It is translated as CAWSEWTGERETQYF. The gene calls are TRBV30 and TRBJ2-5; TRBD1 matches at 9 bases. V shed 1 base and J 5 bases; nucleotides not matched to a gene: 8. The CDR3 runs 15 residues. CDR1 is GTSNPN and CDR2 is SVGIG in the germline V gene (reference sequence). Full variable domain (remainder filled in from reference TRBV30 and TRBJ2-5): SQTIHQWPATLVQPVGSPLSLECTVEGTSNPNLYWYRQAAGRGLQLLFYSVGIGQISSEVPQNLSASRPQDRQFILSSKKLLLSDSGFYLCAWSEWTGERETQYFGPGTRLLVL.

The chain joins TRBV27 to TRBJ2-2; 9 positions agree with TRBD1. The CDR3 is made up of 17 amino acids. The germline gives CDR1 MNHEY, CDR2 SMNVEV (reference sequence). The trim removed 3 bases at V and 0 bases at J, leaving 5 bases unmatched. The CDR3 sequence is CASSFRDRVPNTGELFF. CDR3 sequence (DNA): TGTGCCAGCAGTTTCCGGGACAGGGTACCGAACACCGGGGAGCTGTTTTTT.

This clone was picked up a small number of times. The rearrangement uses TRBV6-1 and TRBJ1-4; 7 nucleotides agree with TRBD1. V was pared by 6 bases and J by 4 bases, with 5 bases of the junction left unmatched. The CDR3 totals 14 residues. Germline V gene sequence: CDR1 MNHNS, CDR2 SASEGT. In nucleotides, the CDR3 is TGTGCCAGCAGAGGACAGGCGATTAATGAAAAACTGTTTTTT. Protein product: CASRGQAINEKLFF.

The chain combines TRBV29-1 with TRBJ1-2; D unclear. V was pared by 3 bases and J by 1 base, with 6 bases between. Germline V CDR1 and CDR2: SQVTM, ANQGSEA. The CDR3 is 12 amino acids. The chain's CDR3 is CSVEGNNYGYTF. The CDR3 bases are TGCAGCGTTGAGGGCAATAACTATGGCTACACCTTC.

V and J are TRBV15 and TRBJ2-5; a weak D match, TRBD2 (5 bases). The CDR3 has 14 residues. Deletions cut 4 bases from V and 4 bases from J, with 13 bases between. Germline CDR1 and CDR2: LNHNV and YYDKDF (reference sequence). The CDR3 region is CATSNGDYIETQYF. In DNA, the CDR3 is TGTGCCACCAGCAACGGGGATTATATAGAGACCCAGTACTTC.

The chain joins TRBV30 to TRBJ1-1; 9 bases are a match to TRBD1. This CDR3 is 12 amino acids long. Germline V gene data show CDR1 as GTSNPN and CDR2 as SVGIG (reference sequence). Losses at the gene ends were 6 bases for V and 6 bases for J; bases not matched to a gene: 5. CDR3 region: CACRDRAPEAFF. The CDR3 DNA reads TGTGCCTGCCGGGACAGGGCCCCTGAAGCTTTCTTT.

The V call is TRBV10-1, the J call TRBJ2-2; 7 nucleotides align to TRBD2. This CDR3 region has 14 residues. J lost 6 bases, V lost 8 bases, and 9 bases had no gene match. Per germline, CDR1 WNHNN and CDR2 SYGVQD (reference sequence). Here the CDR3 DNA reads TGCGCCAGCGCCCCCGGGGGGATGGCCGGGGAGCTGTTTTTT. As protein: CASAPGGMAGELFF.

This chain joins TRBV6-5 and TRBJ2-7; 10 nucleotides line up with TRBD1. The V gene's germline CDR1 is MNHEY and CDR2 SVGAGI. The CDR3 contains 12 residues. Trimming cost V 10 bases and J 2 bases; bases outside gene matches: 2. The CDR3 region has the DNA TGTGCCAAGGGGACAGGGGCCTACGAGCAGTACTTC. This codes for CAKGTGAYEQYF.

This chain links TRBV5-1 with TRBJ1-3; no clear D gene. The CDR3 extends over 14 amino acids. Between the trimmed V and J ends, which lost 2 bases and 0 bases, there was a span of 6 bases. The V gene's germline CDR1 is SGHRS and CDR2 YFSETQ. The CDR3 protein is CASSFLGSGNTIYF. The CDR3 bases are TGCGCCAGCAGCTTTCTCGGCTCTGGAAACACCATATATTTT.

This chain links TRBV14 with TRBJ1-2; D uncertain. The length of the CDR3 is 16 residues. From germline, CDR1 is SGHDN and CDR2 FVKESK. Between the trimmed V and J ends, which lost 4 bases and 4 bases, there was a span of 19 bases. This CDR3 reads CASSRGRGNEGYGYTF. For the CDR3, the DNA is TGTGCCAGCAGCCGTGGTCGGGGAAATGAGGGCTATGGCTACACCTTC.

CDR3 sequence: CASSENLGNYGYTF. The DNA for the CDR3 is TGTGCCAGCAGTGAAAATCTCGGGAACTATGGCTACACCTTC. The chain uses TRBV2 and TRBJ1-2; D is unclear. CDR3 length: 14 amino acids. Germline loops: CDR1 SNHLY, CDR2 FYNNEI. V was shortened by 2 bases and J by 2 bases, with 9 bases between the two germline ends.